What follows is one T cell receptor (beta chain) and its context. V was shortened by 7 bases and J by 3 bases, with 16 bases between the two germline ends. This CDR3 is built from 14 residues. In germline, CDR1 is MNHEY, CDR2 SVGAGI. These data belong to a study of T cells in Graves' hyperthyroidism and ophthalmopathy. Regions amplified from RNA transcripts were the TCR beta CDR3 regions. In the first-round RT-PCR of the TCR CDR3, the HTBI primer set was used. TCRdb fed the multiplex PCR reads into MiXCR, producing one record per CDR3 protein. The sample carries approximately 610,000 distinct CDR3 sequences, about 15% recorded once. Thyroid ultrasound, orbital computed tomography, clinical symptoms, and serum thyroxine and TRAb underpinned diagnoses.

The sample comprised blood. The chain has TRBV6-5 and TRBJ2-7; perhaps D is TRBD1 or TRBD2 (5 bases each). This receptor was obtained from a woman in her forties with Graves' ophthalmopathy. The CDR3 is CASTYWDEGYEQYF. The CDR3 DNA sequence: TGTGCCAGCACCTACTGGGACGAGGGCTACGAGCAGTACTTC.